Included here is one T cell receptor (beta chain) sequence, with context. Its target is not known. The sample belongs to a study of shared clonotypes between healthy human individuals. Study as a whole: The study used three CD4 naive, three CD4 memory, two CD8 naive and one CD8 memory plate per donor.

Whole-study results and caveats: Even with large depth, rarefaction showed that sorted-subset sequencing was incomplete. Shared across a handful of donors were around 5% of the naive CD4 clonotypes.

Germline-derived CDR1 and CDR2 are SEHNR and FQNEAQ (reference sequence). After removal of 1 base from V and 5 bases from J, the junction contained 4 bases not matched to a gene. The CDR3 is 14 residues long. Using about 220 ng DNA, tens of thousands of T cell genomes, the sorted-subset replicate PCRs were run. Here immunoSEQ multiplex PCR was the method, and the copy in TCRdb shows in-frame clones only, minus some. The sample records some 240,000 clones, 60% to 70% being singletons. This TCR came from a man in his thirties or forties in good health. The chain employs TRBV7-9 and TRBJ1-1, with 7 bases aligning to TRBD1. What was sequenced was memory CD4+ T cells sorted from blood. Described subset: CD45RA-negative fraction. The CDR3 nucleotides are TGTGCCAGCAGCTTAGGGGACAGTAGTACTGAAGCTTTCTTT. Its protein product is CASSLGDSSTEAFF.